This T cell receptor (beta chain) is from a study of PD-1 blockade in classical Hodgkin lymphoma. Study-wide background: Intravenous delivery of nivolumab at 3 mg/kg to patients occurred every 2 weeks. Study-level points and caveats: Anyone who began nivolumab under 1 year after ASCT was excluded. The study reported lower baseline TCR diversity in newly diagnosed patients than in healthy donors.

Germline V CDR1 and CDR2: MNHNY, SVGAGI (reference sequence). V shed 6 bases and J shed 4 bases, with 9 bases lying between them. The CDR3 loop spans 12 amino acids. Concerning this clone: The antigen remains undetermined.

Each of the patients experienced relapse following autologous stem cell transplantation, and their brentuximab vedotin exposure differed. Patients had relapsed/refractory classical Hodgkin lymphoma with complete response, partial response or progressive disease as best response. Clones were sequenced by immunoSEQ multiplex PCR, and TCRdb holds only the in-frame ones, with some missing. In the table there are tens of thousands of clones, 73% of which are singletons. The TCR sequence derives from a human donor with classical Hodgkin lymphoma. The material sequenced was peripheral blood mononuclear cells (PBMCs), taken at baseline. The rearrangement links TRBV6-6 to TRBJ1-1; no definite D call. The CDR3 nucleotides are TGTGCCAGCAGGGACCTGAGCACTGAAGCTTTCTTT. It translates to CASRDLSTEAFF.